The 16 T cell receptor beta chains given below trace back to one sample, sequenced in a study of T cell changes during pregnancy in multiple sclerosis. Measured with immunoSEQ multiplex PCR; TCRdb has only the in-frame clones, and not every one. This table has some 60,000 clones, 90% to 95% appearing once. Sample: peripheral blood, taken after pregnancy. All receptors come from a female donor with multiple sclerosis, enrolled in a pregnancy study.

Note on this clone: A read error may account for a junction end that differs from germline. The rearrangement joins TRBV7-7 to TRBJ2-3, with 13 bases identical to TRBD2. CDR1 is SSHAT, CDR2 FNYEAQ, per germline (reference sequence). This CDR3 contains 15 residues. The DNA for the CDR3 is TGTGCTAGCAGCCCCGGGACTAGCGGGACGGATACGCAGTATTTT. Translation: CASSPGTSGTDTQYF. Drawing the rest from reference TRBV7-7 and TRBJ2-3, the complete variable domain is GAGVSQSPRYKVTKRGQDVTLRCDPISSHATLYWYQQALGQGPEFLTYFNYEAQPDKSGLPSDRFSAERPEGSISTLTIQRTEQRDSAMYRCASSPGTSGTDTQYFGPGTRLTVL.

The chain uses TRBV7-9 and TRBJ2-7, with TRBD1 as a possible D gene (5 bases). Trimming removed 8 bases at V and 3 bases at J, with 20 bases between. The CDR3 consists of 15 residues. Germline V lookup: CDR1 SEHNR, CDR2 FQNEAQ (reference sequence). The CDR3 DNA follows: TGTGCCAGCGGAACAACAGAGGAGACAGTCTACGAGCAGTACTTC. Its translation: CASGTTEETVYEQYF.

The genes are TRBV5-4 and TRBJ2-3, with TRBD2 matching 7 bases. CDR1 is SGHNT, CDR2 YYREEE, per germline (reference sequence). V trimming: 4 bases; J trimming: 1 base; junction bases outside the gene matches: 3. The CDR3 covers 14 residues. As DNA, the CDR3 is TGTGCCAGCAGCCGGGGGGACGGCACAGATACGCAGTATTTT. Protein product: CASSRGDGTDTQYF. Full variable domain (remainder filled in from reference TRBV5-4 and TRBJ2-3): ETGVTQSPTHLIKTRGQQVTLRCSSQSGHNTVSWYQQALGQGPQFIFQYYREEENGRGNFPPRFSGLQFPNYSSELNVNALELDDSALYLCASSRGDGTDTQYFGPGTRLTVL.

The rearrangement links TRBV14 to TRBJ1-1; 9 bases line up with TRBD1. Germline V gives CDR1 SGHDN, CDR2 FVKESK. This CDR3 contains 18 residues. J lost 5 bases, V lost 1 base, and 14 bases had no gene match. The CDR3 coding sequence is TGTGCCAGCAGCCAAGTCCCCGCTGGGACAGGGAGAGGGACTGAAGCTTTCTTT. The encoded protein is CASSQVPAGTGRGTEAFF.

The CDR3 region is CASSAASGRGSEQFF. In DNA form, the CDR3 reads TGTGCCAGCAGTGCAGCTAGCGGGAGGGGAAGTGAGCAGTTCTTC. The chain employs TRBV28 and TRBJ2-1, with TRBD2 identical over 12 bases. CDR1 is MDHEN, CDR2 SYDVKM, per germline. This CDR3 region has 15 residues. The ends lost 5 bases at V and 9 bases at J; junction bases unmatched: 8.

V gene TRBV19 combines with J gene TRBJ1-3; 7 positions match TRBD1. Trimming at V came to 6 bases and at J to 1 base, leaving 6 bases not matched to a gene. From germline, CDR1 is LNHDA and CDR2 SQIVND (reference sequence). The CDR3 is made up of 15 amino acids. Written as DNA, the CDR3 is TGTGCCAGTAGGAGACAGGGACGGTCTGGAAACACCATATATTTT. Protein: CASRRQGRSGNTIYF.

This chain connects TRBV7-2 to TRBJ2-7, with 11 positions matching TRBD2. This CDR3 has 15 residues. Trimming cost V 4 bases and J 3 bases; bases outside gene matches: 5. The germline gives CDR1 SGHTA, CDR2 FQGNSA. The CDR3 nucleotides are TGTGCCAGCAGCTGGGCCGGGACTAGCGGCTACGAGCAGTACTTC. This translates into CASSWAGTSGYEQYF.

The rearrangement uses TRBV30 and TRBJ1-5, with TRBD1 identical over 7 bases. The CDR3 has 13 amino acids. In germline, CDR1 is GTSNPN, CDR2 SVGIG (reference sequence). V shed 8 bases and J 3 bases; nucleotides not matched to a gene: 7. CDR3 DNA sequence: TGTGCCGGAGGGGACAGACCCAATCAGCCCCAGCATTTT. It translates to CAGGDRPNQPQHF.

V is TRBV5-1 and J is TRBJ2-1, with TRBD2 matching 13 bases. Looked up from germline, CDR1 is SGHRS and CDR2 is YFSETQ. The CDR3 spans 17 residues. V shed 5 bases and J 9 bases; nucleotides not matched to a gene: 14. The CDR3 nucleotides are TGCGCCAGCAGGCCTAGACTAGCGGGAGGTCTGACGGGTGAGCAGTTCTTC. Encoded protein: CASRPRLAGGLTGEQFF.

The table lists this clone with a few counts. The chain links TRBV19 to TRBJ1-1, with D tentatively TRBD1 (5 bases). V was clipped by 4 bases and J by 1 base, with 13 bases between them. The CDR3 loop spans 15 amino acids. Germline CDR1 reads LNHDA; CDR2 reads SQIVND (reference sequence). The CDR3 coding sequence is TGTGCCAGTAGTACCTATTCAGGGTGGAACACTGAAGCTTTCTTT. It translates to CASSTYSGWNTEAFF.

The chain uses TRBV28 and TRBJ2-2, with D unclear. Germline CDR1 reads MDHEN; CDR2 reads SYDVKM. This CDR3 is built from 13 residues. With 6 bases removed from V and 6 bases from J, the gap between germline ends came to 11 bases. CDR3 loop: CASSLNGPGELFF. CDR3 bases: TGTGCCAGCAGCCTGAATGGGCCCGGGGAGCTGTTTTTT.

The V gene is TRBV18, the J gene TRBJ2-1; 14 positions agree with TRBD2. The CDR3 contains 16 residues. Trimming removed 1 base from V and 8 bases from J; junction bases left unmatched: 4. Per germline, CDR1 KGHSH and CDR2 LQKENI. CDR3 region: CASSPQGLAGGYEQFF. CDR3 coding DNA: TGTGCCAGCTCACCACAAGGACTAGCGGGAGGATATGAGCAGTTCTTC.

The CDR3 nucleotides read TGTGCCAGCTCACGAGACAACTCCTACAATGAGCAGTTCTTC. Amino acids: CASSRDNSYNEQFF. The rearrangement links TRBV18 to TRBJ2-1; D gene uncertain. Trimming cost V 4 bases and J 0 bases, with 7 bases left between them. The length of the CDR3 is 14 residues. Germline lookup yields CDR1 KGHSH and CDR2 LQKENI. Full variable domain (rest looked up from reference TRBV18 and TRBJ2-1): NAGVMQNPRHLVRRRGQEARLRCSPMKGHSHVYWYRQLPEEGLKFMVYLQKENIIDESGMPKERFSAEFPKEGPSILRIQQVVRGDSAAYFCASSRDNSYNEQFFGPGTRLTVL.

The chain is built from TRBV11-3 and TRBJ2-7; TRBD2 agrees at 7 bases. Germline values: CDR1 SGHNT, CDR2 YENEEA. The V segment lost 5 bases and the J segment 6 bases; nucleotides outside the gene matches: 10. This CDR3 region has 14 residues. The CDR3 DNA follows: TGTGCCAGCAGCCTTAGAGGGAGGGCCGGCGAGCAGTACTTC. This translates into CASSLRGRAGEQYF.

The chain couples TRBV4-1 to TRBJ1-3; D possibly corresponds to TRBD1 (5 bases). The CDR3 consists of 16 residues. Trimming left V 2 bases short and J 2 bases short, with 13 bases between. Germline CDR1 reads MGHRA; CDR2 reads YSYEKL. The CDR3 region has the DNA TGCGCCAGCAGCCAATTACCTCAGGGTACTGGAAACACCATATATTTT. This sequence encodes CASSQLPQGTGNTIYF.

This clone was seen a single time. The chain joins TRBV9 to TRBJ2-1; D is possibly TRBD2 (6 bases). The CDR3 runs to 15 residues. With 0 bases removed from V and 7 bases from J, the gap between germline ends came to 14 bases. Germline V gives CDR1 SGDLS, CDR2 YYNGEE. The chain's CDR3 is CASSVAPGSDNEQFF. In nucleotides, the CDR3 is TGTGCCAGCAGCGTAGCCCCCGGGAGTGATAATGAGCAGTTCTTC.